A selection of T cell receptor beta chains follows, all from one sample in a study of identical twins. One entry per CDR3 protein, called by TCRdb with MiXCR from the 5' RACE reads. The sample records some 1,600,000 distinct CDR3 sequences, 25% to 35% being singletons. Sequenced input: cord blood. The receptor source for this set is a newborn girl in good health. Each CDR3 is given with its conserved first and last residue. The D gene is left open where the match is weak. Size values are once, few and many counts, or a class for expanded clones, and some rows have none.

d_gene,abundance,j_gene,v_gene,CDR3nt,CDR3aa
TRBD1,-,TRBJ1-5,TRBV6-1,TGTGCCAGCAGGTCCGGGACAGGGGGCGGGAGCAATCAGCCCCAGCATTTT,CASRSGTGGGSNQPQHF
TRBD1,-,TRBJ2-3,TRBV5-1,TGCGCCAGCAGCCGGGGACAGACCAGCACAGATACGCAGTATTTT,CASSRGQTSTDTQYF
TRBD2,-,TRBJ2-3,TRBV13,TGTGCCAGCAGCCATCAACCGGGACTAGCGGTTACGCAGTATTTT,CASSHQPGLAVTQYF
-,few,TRBJ2-1,TRBV10-3,TGTGCCATCCAACCTGACTCCTACAATGAGCAGTTCTTC,CAIQPDSYNEQFF
-,few,TRBJ2-1,TRBV27,TGTGCCAGCAGTAGGCCCCGGGCTTTGGGGAGCAATGAGCAGTTCTTC,CASSRPRALGSNEQFF
TRBD2,-,TRBJ2-5,TRBV10-3,TGTGCCATCAGTGAGTCTAGCGGGGGAGAGACCCAGTACTTC,CAISESSGGETQYF
TRBD1,-,TRBJ1-2,TRBV3-1,TGTGCCAGCAGCCCGGGGACAGGAAGGGATGGCTGCACCTTC,CASSPGTGRDGCTF
-,many,TRBJ2-5,TRBV4-2,TGTGCCAGCAGCCAAGATATAGGCCGGAGAGAGACCCAGTACTTC,CASSQDIGRRETQYF
-,-,TRBJ1-2,TRBV20-1,TGCAGTGCTAGAGACGCATCCCTTTCGGGTGGCTACACCTTC,CSARDASLSGGYTF
-,few,TRBJ2-1,TRBV21-1,TGTGCCAGCAGCAGGAGCCCCGGACTAGGGTCCTACAATGAGCAGTTCTTC,CASSRSPGLGSYNEQFF
TRBD2,few,TRBJ2-3,TRBV7-9,TGTGCCAGCAGCGTAGCGGGGGGGGAAGGAGATACGCAGTATTTT,CASSVAGGEGDTQYF
-,few,TRBJ1-1,TRBV12-3/TRBV12-4,TGTGCCAGCAGGCGGACGGATCCGAACACTGAAGCTTTCTTT,CASRRTDPNTEAFF
TRBD1,few,TRBJ2-3,TRBV27,TGTGCCAGCAGTTTATCGGGGGGACAGGGGGCAGATACGCAGTATTTT,CASSLSGGQGADTQYF
TRBD1,-,TRBJ2-5,TRBV7-9,TGTGCCAGCAGCTTAGCGTACGCCGGGACAGGCTACAATGAGCAGTACTTC,CASSLAYAGTGYNEQYF
-,-,TRBJ2-5,TRBV12-3/TRBV12-4,TGTGCCAGCACTTTTCCGGGAGCCCAAGAGACCCAGTACTTC,CASTFPGAQETQYF
-,-,TRBJ2-4,TRBV3-1,TGTGCCAGCAGCCAAGTCCCCAGGCGAGCCAAAAACATTCAGTACTTC,CASSQVPRRAKNIQYF
TRBD1,-,TRBJ2-3,TRBV27,TGTGCCAGCAGTTTAGCGACAGGGCCCCTCACAGATACGCAGTATTTT,CASSLATGPLTDTQYF
-,-,TRBJ1-2,TRBV7-9,TGTGCCAGCAGCTTATGGCACGGGGACTATGGCTACACCTTC,CASSLWHGDYGYTF
TRBD1,few,TRBJ2-2,TRBV2,TGTGCCAGCAGGGACAGGGGAAGAGGCGGGGAGCTGTTTTTT,CASRDRGRGGELFF
TRBD2,few,TRBJ2-5,TRBV25-1,TGTGCCAGCAGTGATACTGTCCTAGCGGGCCCCCAAGAGACCCAGTACTTC,CASSDTVLAGPQETQYF
TRBD2,-,TRBJ2-1,TRBV7-8,TGTGCCAGCAGCTCAATAGCGGGGACCTCCTACAATGAGCAGTTCTTC,CASSSIAGTSYNEQFF
TRBD2,-,TRBJ2-3,TRBV28,TGTGCCAGCAGTTTAAGTTACGGGAGGGCTTATAGCACAGATACGCACTATTTT,CASSLSYGRAYSTDTHYF
TRBD2,-,TRBJ2-3,TRBV3-1,TGTGCCAGCAGCCCCCTAGCGGGGGCTCCGACAGATACGCAGTATTTT,CASSPLAGAPTDTQYF
TRBD1,few,TRBJ2-3,TRBV5-1,TGCGCCAGCAGCGGACAGGGGTTTGGGACAGATACGCAGTATTTT,CASSGQGFGTDTQYF
TRBD1,-,TRBJ1-1,TRBV2,TGTGCCAGCAGTGAAGGGGGACAGGGACGGGAAGCTTTCTTT,CASSEGGQGREAFF
TRBD1,few,TRBJ2-7,TRBV6-1,TGTGCCAGCGAGGGACAGTTCAGCTCCTACGAGCAGTACTTC,CASEGQFSSYEQYF
-,few,TRBJ2-3,TRBV20-1,TGCAGTGCCGTTGCGGCTACAGATACGCAGTATTTT,CSAVAATDTQYF
TRBD1,-,TRBJ1-2,TRBV2,TGTGCCAGCAGTGAAGTCAGGGGGGATGGCTACACCTTC,CASSEVRGDGYTF
TRBD2,-,TRBJ2-5,TRBV20-1,TGCAGTGCTAGAGATCGTCGGACTAGCGAAGAGCCGTACTTC,CSARDRRTSEEPYF
TRBD2,few,TRBJ2-2,TRBV4-2,TGTGCCAGCAGCCAAGTCAATAGCGGGAGCACCGGGGAGCTGTTTTTT,CASSQVNSGSTGELFF
TRBD2,few,TRBJ2-2,TRBV20-1,TGCAGTGCTAGAGGGATTAGCGGGAGGACCGGGGAGCTGTTTTTT,CSARGISGRTGELFF
-,-,TRBJ2-7,TRBV6-6,TGTGCCAGCAGTTACTCACACAGGGCCTACGAGCAGTACTTC,CASSYSHRAYEQYF
TRBD2,many,TRBJ2-1,TRBV5-1,TGCGCCAGCAGCTTGGCCCTAGCGGGAGAAAACAATGAGCAGTTCTTC,CASSLALAGENNEQFF
-,-,TRBJ2-1,TRBV24-1,TGTGCCACCAGTGGCGGGACGAGCTCCTACAATGAGCAGTTCTTC,CATSGGTSSYNEQFF
TRBD1,-,TRBJ1-2,TRBV20-1,TGCAGTGGGAGTACAGGGGGGGCAGAGCATGGCTACACCTTC,CSGSTGGAEHGYTF
-,-,TRBJ1-2,TRBV20-1,TGCAATGCAAATTCAGGGGAGGGCTATGGCTACACCTTC,CNANSGEGYGYTF
TRBD1,-,TRBJ1-5,TRBV6-5,TGTGCCAGCAGCGAGACAGGGGTCGAGGTCAATCAGCCCCAGCATTTT,CASSETGVEVNQPQHF
TRBD1,many,TRBJ2-5,TRBV27,TGTGCCAGCAGTTCCTGGACAGGGCAAGAGACCCAGTACTTC,CASSSWTGQETQYF
TRBD1,many,TRBJ1-1,TRBV7-2,TGTGCCAGCAGCTTCCGGACAGGGGTGAACACTGAAGCTTTCTTT,CASSFRTGVNTEAFF
-,few,TRBJ2-5,TRBV2,TGTGCCAGCAGTCAAGGGGTACAGACCCAGTACTTC,CASSQGVQTQYF